This TCR beta chain is from a study of chemoradiotherapy in HPV16-positive cancers. Whole-study results and caveats: Non-HPV-specific T cells did not expand in tumors during treatment, whereas candidate HPV-specific clones and E7-related motifs did. Functional assays defining HPV-specific T cells used only a couple of HPV16-positive patients.

With respect to this clone: Its specificity is unknown.

V lost 0 bases, J lost 2 bases, and 7 bases lay in between. This CDR3 has 14 amino acids. The germline V gene has CDR1 MNHNS and CDR2 SASEGT. The assay was immunoSEQ multiplex PCR, and TCRdb's table has in-frame clones only and misses some. The sample yields over 10,000 clones, 80% to 90% seen once. Over chemoradiotherapy, repertoires were sampled more than once. The clonotype was recovered from a human donor with HPV-associated anogenital cancer. This chain connects TRBV6-1 to TRBJ1-2; D possibly corresponds to TRBD1 (5 bases). The sample here was blood, taken from a patient who underwent chemoradiotherapy. CDR3 nucleotide sequence: TGTGCCAGCAGTGAAGCGTGGGGGAACTATGGCTACACCTTC. It codes for CASSEAWGNYGYTF.